The 4 T cell receptor beta chains listed next were all sequenced from one sample in a study of OX40 agonist ivuxolimab in advanced cancers. Assay used: immunoSEQ multiplex PCR; TCRdb lists only in-frame clones, some missing. The table includes around 60,000 clones, about 93% detected once. Here the sequenced sample was CD4+ or CD8+ T cells sorted from blood, taken in a trial of the OX40 agonist ivuxolimab. The source of these receptors is an adult with an advanced solid tumor such as melanoma, head and neck, liver or kidney cancer.

The chain uses TRBV28 and TRBJ2-3; 9 nucleotides line up with TRBD1. Germline CDR1 and CDR2: MDHEN and SYDVKM. There are 14 residues in the CDR3. The junction had 7 bases not matched to a gene; V was cut back by 7 bases and J by 5 bases. In nucleotides, the CDR3 is TGTGCCAGCAAGGGGGGACAGGGAGTAGATACGCAGTATTTT. The encoded protein is CASKGGQGVDTQYF.

This clone was seen a few times. V is TRBV4-1 and J is TRBJ1-1; unclear D gene. Germline CDR1 is MGHRA and CDR2 is YSYEKL. V was cut by 0 bases and J by 4 bases, with 9 bases left in between. CDR3 length equals 14 residues. The CDR3, as DNA: TGCGCCAGCAGCCAAGATGTGGGGTTCACTGAAGCTTTCTTT. Translation: CASSQDVGFTEAFF.

This clone was detected once. The gene calls are TRBV5-5 and TRBJ2-7; TRBD2 matches 13 bases. From germline, CDR1 is SGHKS and CDR2 YYEKEE (reference sequence). The CDR3 runs to 16 residues. V lost 4 bases to trimming and J lost 6 bases; unmatched junction nucleotides: 10. CDR3 loop: CASSQDLGLAGVEQYF. The CDR3 bases are TGTGCCAGCAGCCAAGATCTCGGACTAGCGGGAGTCGAGCAGTACTTC.

This clone was detected only once. The genes are TRBV5-1 and TRBJ1-2; 7 bases line up with TRBD1. The germline V gene encodes CDR1 SGHRS and CDR2 YFSETQ. This CDR3 is built from 15 residues. The trim removed 4 bases at V and 4 bases at J, leaving 10 bases unmatched. CDR3 sequence (DNA): TGCGCCAGCAGCCGAACAGGGGCCCTTACCTATGGCTACACCTTC. It specifies CASSRTGALTYGYTF. Supplemented by reference TRBV5-1 and TRBJ1-2, the full variable domain reads KAGVTQTPRYLIKTRGQQVTLSCSPISGHRSVSWYQQTPGQGLQFLFEYFSETQRNKGNFPGRFSGRQFSNSRSEMNVSTLELGDSALYLCASSRTGALTYGYTFGSGTRLTVV.